The rows below give T cell receptor beta chains drawn from one sample of a study of vaccination and CD4 T cells after COVID-19. Their cognate antigens are unknown. TCRdb reprocessed the PCR reads with MiXCR, giving one entry per CDR3 protein. The sample records fewer than 12,000 distinct CDR3 sequences, roughly 44% being singletons. Sequenced sample: CD4+ T cells from blood, cultured in vitro. The receptors originated from a human donor who had recovered from COVID-19. Both conserved end residues are part of each CDR3. D genes are given only for firm matches. Only part of the rows carry a size: once, few, many, or a class if the clone is expanded.

size | D | J | V | CDR3 | DNA
. | TRBD1 | TRBJ1-5 | TRBV15 | CATSMGTGDNQPQHF | TGTGCCACCAGCATGGGGACAGGGGACAATCAGCCCCAGCATTTT
. | . | TRBJ2-7 | TRBV20-1 | CSASPRGTHRYEQYF | TGCAGTGCTAGTCCCCGAGGAACTCACCGCTACGAGCAGTACTTC
. | TRBD1 | TRBJ2-7 | TRBV6-1 | CASKGTGDYEQYF | TGTGCCAGCAAGGGGACAGGGGACTACGAGCAGTACTTC
once | . | TRBJ1-6 | TRBV5-8 | CACGRRMGTGGSPLHF | TGTGCCTGTGGACGGCGTATGGGGACGGGCGGTTCACCCCTCCACTTT
few | TRBD2 | TRBJ2-1 | TRBV20-1 | CSASGSGTYNEQFF | TGCAGTGCTAGTGGTAGCGGGACCTACAATGAGCAGTTCTTC
. | . | TRBJ2-7 | TRBV7-9 | CASSLVDNGQYF | TGTGCCAGCAGCTTAGTAGACAACGGGCAGTACTTC
. | . | TRBJ1-5 | TRBV10-3 | CAIRGEMDQPQHF | TGTGCCATCAGGGGAGAAATGGATCAGCCCCAGCATTTT
few | TRBD1 | TRBJ1-2 | TRBV6-5 | CASSSLDRGFRGYTF | TGTGCCAGCAGTTCTTTGGACAGGGGGTTTCGAGGCTACACCTTC
. | . | TRBJ1-2 | TRBV30 | CAWSHEYGYTF | TGTGCCTGGAGCCACGAATATGGCTACACCTTC
. | TRBD1 | TRBJ1-2 | TRBV5-4 | CASSFPGQGAGGYTF | TGTGCCAGCAGCTTCCCGGGACAGGGGGCGGGTGGCTACACCTTC
few | TRBD1 | TRBJ1-5 | TRBV7-9 | CASSLGRPGQGFNQPQHF | TGTGCCAGCAGCTTAGGGCGACCGGGACAGGGATTCAATCAGCCCCAGCATTTT
once | . | TRBJ1-1 | TRBV20-1 | CSARGASEAFF | TGCAGTGCTAGAGGGGCTTCTGAAGCTTTCTTT
few | TRBD1 | TRBJ2-7 | TRBV24-1 | CALRETDRGFYEQYF | TGTGCCCTTCGTGAAACGGACAGGGGTTTCTACGAGCAGTACTTC
. | . | TRBJ1-1 | TRBV7-6 | CASSPTLTGGSTEAFF | TGTGCCAGCAGCCCGACGCTCACGGGGGGGAGTACTGAAGCTTTCTTT
. | . | TRBJ2-7 | TRBV2 | CASRPRDGIHEQYF | TGTGCCAGCAGACCTCGGGACGGTATCCACGAGCAGTACTTC
. | . | TRBJ1-1 | TRBV20-1 | CSASGGPNTEAFF | TGCAGTGCTAGTGGGGGGCCGAACACTGAAGCTTTCTTT
. | . | TRBJ1-3 | TRBV6-5 | CASSYSEGSGNTIYF | TGTGCCAGCAGTTACTCGGAGGGATCAGGAAACACCATATATTTT
. | . | TRBJ1-1 | TRBV24-1 | CATGSWRANTEAFF | TGTGCCACCGGGAGCTGGAGGGCGAACACTGAAGCTTTCTTT
. | . | TRBJ1-6 | TRBV20-1 | CSAKGGRAALNSPLHF | TGCAGTGCTAAGGGGGGGCGGGCAGCCTTGAATTCACCCCTCCACTTT
. | TRBD2 | TRBJ2-1 | TRBV6-2/TRBV6-3 | CASSYGGFGGFGYNEQFF | TGTGCCAGCAGTTATGGGGGATTCGGGGGGTTCGGGTACAATGAGCAGTTCTTC
. | . | TRBJ1-5 | TRBV29-1 | CSVGEGGQPQHF | TGCAGCGTTGGCGAGGGAGGGCAGCCCCAGCATTTT
. | TRBD1 | TRBJ1-4 | TRBV12-3/TRBV12-4 | CASRPDTGGPNEKLFF | TGTGCCAGCAGGCCCGATACAGGGGGCCCTAATGAAAAACTGTTTTTT
. | TRBD1 | TRBJ1-5 | TRBV6-2/TRBV6-3 | CASSYDRAQPQHF | TGTGCCAGCAGTTACGACAGGGCTCAGCCCCAGCATTTT
. | . | TRBJ2-7 | TRBV6-2/TRBV6-3 | CASSQGPEQYF | TGTGCCAGCAGTCAAGGCCCCGAGCAGTACTTC
few | . | TRBJ1-6 | TRBV7-2 | CASSLFGSSYNSPLHF | TGTGCCAGCAGCTTATTTGGGAGCTCCTATAATTCACCCCTCCACTTT
. | . | TRBJ2-5 | TRBV5-1 | CASSTGRTQETQYF | TGCGCCAGCAGCACGGGACGGACACAAGAGACCCAGTACTTC